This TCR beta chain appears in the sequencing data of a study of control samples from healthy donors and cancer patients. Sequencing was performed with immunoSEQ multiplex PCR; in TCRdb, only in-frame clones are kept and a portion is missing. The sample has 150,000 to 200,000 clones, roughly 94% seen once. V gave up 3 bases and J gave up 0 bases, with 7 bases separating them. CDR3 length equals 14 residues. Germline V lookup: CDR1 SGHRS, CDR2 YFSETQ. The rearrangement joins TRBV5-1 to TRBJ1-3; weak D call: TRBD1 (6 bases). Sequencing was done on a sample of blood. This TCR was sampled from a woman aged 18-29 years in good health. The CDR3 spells CASSWTVSGNTIYF. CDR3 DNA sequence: TGCGCCAGCAGCTGGACAGTCTCTGGAAACACCATATATTTT. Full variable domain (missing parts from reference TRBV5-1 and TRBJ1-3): KAGVTQTPRYLIKTRGQQVTLSCSPISGHRSVSWYQQTPGQGLQFLFEYFSETQRNKGNFPGRFSGRQFSNSRSEMNVSTLELGDSALYLCASSWTVSGNTIYFGEGSWLTVV.